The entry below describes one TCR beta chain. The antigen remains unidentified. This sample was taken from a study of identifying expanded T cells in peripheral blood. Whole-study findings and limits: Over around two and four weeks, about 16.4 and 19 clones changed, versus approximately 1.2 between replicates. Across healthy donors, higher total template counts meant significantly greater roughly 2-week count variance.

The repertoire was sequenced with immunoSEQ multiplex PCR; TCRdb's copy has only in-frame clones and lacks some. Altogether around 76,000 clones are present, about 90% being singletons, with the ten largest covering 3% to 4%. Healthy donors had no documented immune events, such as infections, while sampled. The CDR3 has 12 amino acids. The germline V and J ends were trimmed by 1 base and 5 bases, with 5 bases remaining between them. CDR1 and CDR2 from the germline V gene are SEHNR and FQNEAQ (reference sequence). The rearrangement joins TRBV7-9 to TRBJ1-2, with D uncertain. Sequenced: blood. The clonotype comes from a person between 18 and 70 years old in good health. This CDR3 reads CASSLGDYGYTF. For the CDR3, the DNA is TGTGCCAGCAGCTTAGGGGATTATGGCTACACCTTC.